What follows is one TCR beta chain and its context. The antigen is not known. Trimming took 0 bases from V and 0 from J, leaving 13 bases between them. CDR1 and CDR2 (germline): SGHDT, YYEEEE. This CDR3 has 17 amino acids. These data come from a study of graft-versus-host responses after intestinal transplantation. Study-wide background: Multivisceral, liver-intestinal, or isolated intestinal transplants were performed in recipients.

The study, taken as a whole, reports: Recipient bone marrow held GvH clones, some seen earlier in ileum or blood.

Sequencing used immunoSEQ multiplex PCR; TCRdb keeps in-frame clones, though not all of them. This table holds about 88,000 clones, 85% to 95% found once. This specimen consisted of unstimulated CD4+ T cells sorted from spleen or lymph node cells, obtained before transplant. The chain employs TRBV5-6 and TRBJ2-1; unclear D gene. The TCR sequence derives from a human donor who was the organ donor for an intestinal transplant. DNA for the CDR3: TGTGCCAGCAGCTTGGCCTTACAGAGCCTCTCCTACAATGAGCAGTTCTTC. This encodes CASSLALQSLSYNEQFF.